The 22 T cell receptor beta chains presented below share a single source sample, sequenced in a study of shared clonotypes between healthy human individuals. Produced via immunoSEQ multiplex PCR; TCRdb's table is partial and in-frame only. This table has approximately 2.4 million clones, approximately 95% appearing once. The sequenced sample consisted of naive CD4+ T cells sorted from blood. The subset: CD45RA+ positively selected. The receptors derive from a young man in good health.

The J gene is TRBJ2-1, the V gene TRBV5-1; D call uncertain. This CDR3 contains 15 residues. The germline CDR1 and CDR2 sequences are SGHRS and YFSETQ. V shed 4 bases and J shed 0 bases, with 11 bases lying between them. Here the CDR3 reads CASSGPHSSYNEQFF. DNA for the CDR3: TGCGCCAGCAGCGGGCCCCATAGCTCCTACAATGAGCAGTTCTTC.

About this clone itself: Other DNA sequences in this sample translate to the same CDR3. The chain has TRBV5-1 and TRBJ2-5; 8 bases agree with TRBD2. This CDR3 comprises 14 residues. J was trimmed by 2 bases and V by 0 bases; bases with no gene match: 0. Germline CDR1 and CDR2: SGHRS and YFSETQ. The CDR3 nucleotides read TGCGCCAGCAGCTTGGCTAGCGGGCAAGAGACCCAGTACTTC. It translates to CASSLASGQETQYF.

The chain joins TRBV11-2 to TRBJ1-1; tentatively, D is TRBD1 (5 bases). The CDR3 consists of 13 residues. Trimming removed 6 bases at V and 1 base at J, with 9 bases between. Germline loops: CDR1 SGHAT, CDR2 FQNNGV. For the CDR3, the DNA is TGTGCCAGCAGGGCCGGGGCGAACACTGAAGCTTTCTTT. It encodes CASRAGANTEAFF.

In this sample, this clone turned up once. J is TRBJ2-2 and V is TRBV19; D not resolved. From germline, CDR1 is LNHDA and CDR2 SQIVND (reference sequence). CDR3 length equals 15 residues. The V and J ends lost 3 bases and 4 bases respectively, with 12 bases between them. CDR3 nucleotide sequence: TGTGCCAGTAGTATGCTAGGGCAGATCACCGGGGAGCTGTTTTTT. Amino acid sequence: CASSMLGQITGELFF.

The V call is TRBV15, the J call TRBJ1-1; weak D call: TRBD1 (6 bases). Germline V gene lookup returns CDR1 LNHNV and CDR2 YYDKDF (reference sequence). Trimming shortened V by 3 bases and J by 5 bases, and 13 bases separated the two germline ends. This CDR3 spans 14 amino acids. The CDR3 region is CATSREQGWTEAFF. The CDR3 DNA is TGTGCCACCAGCAGGGAACAGGGCTGGACTGAAGCTTTCTTT.

This CDR3 reads CSVASSTPAKNIQYF. For the CDR3, the DNA is TGCAGCGTTGCCTCATCGACACCAGCCAAAAACATTCAGTACTTC. This rearrangement joins TRBV29-1 to TRBJ2-4; no definite D call. The V gene's germline CDR1 is SQVTM and CDR2 ANQGSEA. The CDR3 is made up of 15 amino acids. V lost 4 bases, J lost 0 bases, and 13 bases lay in between.

The chain couples TRBV2 to TRBJ2-2; 7 bases agree with TRBD2. CDR1 is SNHLY and CDR2 is FYNNEI in the germline V gene. The length of the CDR3 is 16 residues. Germline trimming cut 2 bases from V and 0 bases from J; bases unmatched to any gene: 3. CDR3: CASSESGRANTGELFF. The DNA for the CDR3 is TGTGCCAGCAGTGAATCGGGGAGGGCGAACACCGGGGAGCTGTTTTTT.

The chain carries TRBV30 and TRBJ2-5; 9 bases fit TRBD2. Per the germline V gene, CDR1 is GTSNPN and CDR2 is SVGIG (reference sequence). V shed 0 bases and J 7 bases; nucleotides not matched to a gene: 6. This CDR3 region has 14 residues. The CDR3 bases are TGTGCCTGGAGTGTAGCTAGCGGGGTGGGGACCCAGTACTTC. Its translation is CAWSVASGVGTQYF.

V and J are TRBV30 and TRBJ2-7; D uncertain. This CDR3 region has 15 residues. In germline, CDR1 is GTSNPN, CDR2 SVGIG (reference sequence). V was clipped by 0 bases and J by 4 bases, with 16 bases between them. CDR3 loop: CAWSVPGRTLYEQYF. DNA of the CDR3: TGTGCCTGGAGTGTACCTGGCAGAACCTTGTACGAGCAGTACTTC.

The chain is built from TRBV5-1 and TRBJ2-2; TRBD1 agrees at 10 bases. The CDR3 sequence is 16 residues long. Trimming removed 4 bases from V and 4 bases from J; junction bases left unmatched: 7. Germline CDR1 reads SGHRS; CDR2 reads YFSETQ. The CDR3 loop reads CASSPGQGLTTGELFF. The CDR3 DNA sequence: TGCGCCAGCAGCCCGGGACAGGGGCTGACCACCGGGGAGCTGTTTTTT. Full variable domain (outside the CDR3, taken from reference TRBV5-1 and TRBJ2-2): KAGVTQTPRYLIKTRGQQVTLSCSPISGHRSVSWYQQTPGQGLQFLFEYFSETQRNKGNFPGRFSGRQFSNSRSEMNVSTLELGDSALYLCASSPGQGLTTGELFFGEGSRLTVL.

The rearrangement joins TRBV25-1 to TRBJ2-2; D may correspond to TRBD1 or TRBD2 (5 bases each). This CDR3 has 14 amino acids. Trimming stripped 6 bases from V and 8 bases from J, with 16 bases between. Germline loops: CDR1 MGHDK, CDR2 SYGVNS. The CDR3 loop reads CASSLAGASGELFF. The CDR3 coding sequence is TGTGCCAGCAGCCTTGCCGGGGCCTCTGGGGAGCTGTTTTTT.

Regarding this clone: The same CDR3 is also encoded by other DNA sequences in this sample. The chain recombines TRBV18 with TRBJ2-3, with 8 bases identical to TRBD2. The J segment lost 0 bases and the V segment lost 4 bases, leaving 3 bases of the junction unmatched. Germline-derived CDR1 and CDR2 are KGHSH and LQKENI. The CDR3 is made up of 15 amino acids. DNA of the CDR3: TGTGCCAGCTCACGGACTAGCCCTAGCACAGATACGCAGTATTTT. Protein product: CASSRTSPSTDTQYF.

The genes are TRBV5-1 and TRBJ2-2; weak D call: TRBD1 (5 bases). CDR3 length: 15 residues. V gave up 0 bases and J gave up 6 bases, with 12 bases separating them. Looked up from germline, CDR1 is SGHRS and CDR2 is YFSETQ. The CDR3 DNA is TGCGCCAGCAGCTTGGTATATGCAGGGCCCGGGGAGCTGTTTTTT. Protein: CASSLVYAGPGELFF.

The chain links TRBV30 to TRBJ2-2; possibly TRBD1 for D (6 bases). The CDR3 covers 13 residues. In germline, CDR1 is GTSNPN, CDR2 SVGIG (reference sequence). V lost 7 bases, J lost 2 bases, and 11 bases lay in between. The CDR3 nucleotides are TGTGCCTTGGACAGCTTTAACACCGGGGAGCTGTTTTTT. Its protein is CALDSFNTGELFF. Drawing the rest from reference TRBV30 and TRBJ2-2, the complete variable domain is SQTIHQWPATLVQPVGSPLSLECTVEGTSNPNLYWYRQAAGRGLQLLFYSVGIGQISSEVPQNLSASRPQDRQFILSSKKLLLSDSGFYLCALDSFNTGELFFGEGSRLTVL.

The chain has TRBV4-1 and TRBJ2-7, with 9 bases aligning to TRBD2. Looked up from germline, CDR1 is MGHRA and CDR2 is YSYEKL. There are 17 residues in the CDR3. V lost 5 bases and J lost 5; bases outside the gene matches: 16. CDR3 bases: TGCGCCAGCAGCGCCAGGCATAGTAGCGGGAGTTTCGACGAGCAGTACTTC. Residues: CASSARHSSGSFDEQYF.

This chain connects TRBV4-2 to TRBJ1-4; 8 nucleotides line up with TRBD1. The J segment lost 6 bases and the V segment lost 3 bases, leaving 9 bases of the junction unmatched. Germline assignment: CDR1 LGHNA and CDR2 YNFKEQ. The CDR3 covers 16 residues. CDR3 DNA sequence: TGTGCCAGCAGCCAGGAACCCGGGACAGGAGATGAAAAACTGTTTTTT. This translates into CASSQEPGTGDEKLFF.

CDR3 DNA sequence: TGTGCCAGCAGCCCAGCGGGGTACCAAGAGACCCAGTACTTC. It codes for CASSPAGYQETQYF. This chain uses TRBV28 with TRBJ2-5; 7 nucleotides align to TRBD2. The CDR3 sequence is 14 residues long. Germline CDR1 and CDR2: MDHEN and SYDVKM. The ends lost 6 bases at V and 0 bases at J; junction bases unmatched: 4.

This clone was seen more than once but under ten times. This specimen includes other DNA sequences encoding the same CDR3. J is TRBJ1-3 and V is TRBV30; 9 bases match TRBD1. CDR1 is GTSNPN and CDR2 is SVGIG in the germline V gene (reference sequence). This CDR3 has 14 residues. The junction had 2 bases not matched to a gene; V was cut back by 5 bases and J by 0 bases. CDR3 amino acids: CAWGTGSSGNTIYF. The DNA for the CDR3 is TGTGCCTGGGGGACAGGGAGCTCTGGAAACACCATATATTTT.

In regard to this clone: The same CDR3 can be traced to other DNA sequences in this sample. V gene TRBV18 combines with J gene TRBJ1-1, with D uncertain. CDR3 length: 13 amino acids. Germline CDR1 reads KGHSH; CDR2 reads LQKENI. V was clipped by 6 bases and J by 3 bases, with 11 bases between them. The CDR3 reads CASSRVRDTEAFF. In nucleotides, the CDR3 is TGTGCCAGCTCCCGGGTTAGGGACACTGAAGCTTTCTTT.

Regarding this clone: Other nucleotide sequences in the sample specify the same CDR3. The chain uses TRBV11-2 and TRBJ1-3; D possibly corresponds to TRBD1 (5 bases). Germline V gene data show CDR1 as SGHAT and CDR2 as FQNNGV. The CDR3 contains 15 residues. The germline V and J ends were trimmed by 5 bases and 3 bases, with 14 bases remaining between them. The CDR3 DNA reads as TGTGCCAGCAGCCCCGGGACCAGTAGTGGAAACACCATATATTTT. It translates to CASSPGTSSGNTIYF. Together with reference TRBV11-2 and TRBJ1-3, the CDR3 gives the full variable domain: EAGVAQSPRYKIIEKRQSVAFWCNPISGHATLYWYQQILGQGPKLLIQFQNNGVVDDSQLPKDRFSAERLKGVDSTLKIQPAKLEDSAVYLCASSPGTSSGNTIYFGEGSWLTVV.

In its sample, this clone was seen once. The chain couples TRBV19 to TRBJ1-5, with a possible D match to TRBD1 (5 bases). Germline CDR1 reads LNHDA; CDR2 reads SQIVND (reference sequence). The V end lost 4 bases, the J end lost 6 bases, and 19 bases lay between the germline ends. There are 16 residues in the CDR3. The CDR3 nucleotides are TGTGCCAGTAGTACCGCCGGCCTCGGGGGAGGTCAGCCCCAGCATTTT. This sequence encodes CASSTAGLGGGQPQHF.

In nucleotides, the CDR3 is TGCGCCAGCAGCCTCCGAGAACGGGCTAGCGGGGGGAGCACAGATACGCAGTATTTT. It encodes CASSLRERASGGSTDTQYF. The genes are TRBV5-1 and TRBJ2-3; 11 bases line up with TRBD2. The CDR3 is 19 amino acids. CDR1 and CDR2 from the germline V gene are SGHRS and YFSETQ. V gave up 4 bases and J gave up 0 bases; unmatched junction bases: 13.